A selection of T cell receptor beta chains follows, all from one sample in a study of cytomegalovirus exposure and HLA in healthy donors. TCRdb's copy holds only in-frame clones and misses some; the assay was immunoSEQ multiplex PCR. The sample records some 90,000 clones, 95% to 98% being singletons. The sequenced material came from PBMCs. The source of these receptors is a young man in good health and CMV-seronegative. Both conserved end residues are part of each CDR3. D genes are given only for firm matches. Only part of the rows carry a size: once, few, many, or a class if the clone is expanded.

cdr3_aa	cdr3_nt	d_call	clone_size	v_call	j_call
CASSWGQGSSEQFF	TGTGCCAGCAGCTGGGGACAGGGTTCTAGTGAGCAGTTCTTC	TRBD1	-	TRBV5-6	TRBJ2-1
CASSLSTGAGNTIYF	TGTGCCAGCAGCTTGTCGACAGGGGCTGGAAACACCATATATTTT	TRBD1	-	TRBV11-2	TRBJ1-3
CASSPGGLRTEAFF	TGTGCCAGCTCACCAGGAGGGTTGAGAACTGAAGCTTTCTTT	-	-	TRBV18	TRBJ1-1
CASSPSGHGDDQPQHF	TGTGCCAGCAGCCCTTCGGGACACGGCGACGATCAGCCCCAGCATTTT	-	-	TRBV9	TRBJ1-5
CASSGIRSTEAFF	TGTGCCAGCTCTGGTATAAGGAGCACTGAAGCTTTCTTT	-	-	TRBV6-1	TRBJ1-1
CASSRGPILEQFF	TGCGCCAGCAGCCGGGGCCCTATTCTTGAGCAGTTCTTC	-	-	TRBV4-1	TRBJ2-1
CASSSRTGAFYGYTF	TGTGCCAGCAGTTCCAGAACAGGGGCATTCTATGGCTACACCTTC	TRBD1	once	TRBV16	TRBJ1-2
CAISGNKLDRGTETQYF	TGTGCCATCAGTGGGAACAAGCTGGACAGGGGGACGGAGACCCAGTACTTC	TRBD1	-	TRBV10-3	TRBJ2-5
CAISESPGTYNEQFF	TGTGCCATCAGTGAGTCCCCGGGAACCTACAATGAGCAGTTCTTC	-	-	TRBV10-3	TRBJ2-1
CASSTADSSGSFEQYF	TGTGCCAGCAGCACCGCCGATAGTAGCGGGAGTTTTGAGCAGTACTTC	TRBD2	-	TRBV9	TRBJ2-7
CASRSSGQGGGEKLFF	TGTGCCAGTCGGAGTTCGGGACAGGGGGGTGGTGAAAAACTGTTTTTT	TRBD1	-	TRBV19	TRBJ1-4
CASSESSTYASYEQYF	TGCGCCAGCAGTGAGTCGTCCACTTACGCGTCCTACGAGCAGTACTTC	-	-	TRBV10-1	TRBJ2-7
CASSYGLGLYEQYF	TGTGCCAGCAGTTACGGGCTGGGGCTCTACGAGCAGTACTTC	-	-	TRBV6-5	TRBJ2-7
CASTSEYEQYF	TGTGCCAGCACATCAGAATACGAGCAGTACTTC	-	-	TRBV2	TRBJ2-7
CASSEALMTGRNTEAFF	TGTGCCAGCAGTGAAGCGCTTATGACAGGGAGGAACACTGAAGCTTTCTTT	TRBD1	-	TRBV6-1	TRBJ1-1
CASSHDGLAGGETQYF	TGTGCCAGCAGCCACGACGGGCTAGCGGGTGGAGAGACCCAGTACTTC	TRBD2	-	TRBV6-6	TRBJ2-5
CASSPTSWEQYF	TGTGCCAGCTCACCCACTAGTTGGGAGCAGTACTTC	-	-	TRBV18	TRBJ2-7
CASSLVGTGGGGNTIYF	TGTGCCAGCAGCTTAGTAGGGACAGGGGGCGGTGGAAACACCATATATTTT	TRBD1	-	TRBV7-2	TRBJ1-3
CASSQEWRDTGELFF	TGCGCCAGCAGCCAAGAGTGGAGGGACACCGGGGAGCTGTTTTTT	-	-	TRBV4-3	TRBJ2-2
CSAIMNTEAFF	TGCAGTGCTATTATGAACACTGAAGCTTTCTTT	-	-	TRBV20-1	TRBJ1-1